This is a list of T cell receptor beta chains from one sample in a study of technical replicates of blood from a few donors. This table comes from immunoSEQ multiplex PCR, and its TCRdb copy is limited to in-frame clones, with some not included. The sample contains 60,000 to 65,000 clones, approximately 89% of which appear only once. Specimen: PBMCs. Source of these receptors: a human donor in good health. Some clones in this sample may be carry-over from other donors' samples. CDR3s include the opening cysteine and the closing phenylalanine or tryptophan. D genes are given only for firm matches. The size of a clone is reported for some rows only, either as once, few or many, or as a class for expanded clones.

d_call	v_call	clone_size	j_call	cdr3_aa	cdr3_nt
-	TRBV19	-	TRBJ1-2	CASSPQGYGYTF	TGTGCCAGTTCCCCCCAGGGGTATGGCTACACCTTC
-	TRBV6-1	-	TRBJ2-5	CATLDRIDYQETQYF	TGTGCCACCCTAGACCGAATCGACTACCAAGAGACCCAGTACTTC
TRBD2	TRBV18	-	TRBJ2-1	CASSYTAGVSIHEQFF	TGTGCCAGCTCATACACAGCGGGAGTCTCGATCCATGAGCAGTTCTTC
-	TRBV6-5	once	TRBJ1-1	CASRNRQFLEAFF	TGTGCCAGCAGAAACCGACAGTTCCTTGAAGCTTTCTTT
-	TRBV14	-	TRBJ2-1	CASSQDRLALSYNEQFF	TGTGCCAGCAGCCAAGATCGGCTAGCGTTATCCTACAATGAGCAGTTCTTC
TRBD1	TRBV7-2	-	TRBJ2-5	CASSPGQGPQETQYF	TGTGCCAGCAGTCCCGGACAGGGGCCTCAAGAGACCCAGTACTTC
TRBD1	TRBV10-3	-	TRBJ1-3	CAIGVDRGYSGNTIYF	TGTGCCATCGGAGTGGACAGGGGCTACTCTGGAAACACCATATATTTT
-	TRBV5-6	-	TRBJ2-2	CASSPQGTNTGELFF	TGTGCCAGCAGCCCCCAGGGTACCAACACCGGGGAGCTGTTTTTT
-	TRBV2	-	TRBJ1-6	CASSSTGVNNSPLHF	TGTGCCAGCAGTTCCACGGGGGTAAATAATTCACCCCTCCACTTT
-	TRBV5-4	-	TRBJ2-7	CASSLRSGLRNEQYF	TGTGCCAGCAGCTTGAGGTCGGGGTTAAGGAACGAGCAGTACTTC
-	TRBV4-1	-	TRBJ2-3	CASSKLGGGSDTQYF	TGCGCCAGCAGCAAGTTAGGAGGGGGCTCAGATACGCAGTATTTT
-	TRBV7-9	-	TRBJ2-7	CASRGFQGTLGEQYF	TGTGCCAGCCGTGGTTTCCAGGGGACCCTAGGCGAGCAGTACTTC
TRBD1	TRBV5-4	once	TRBJ2-2	CASWTGGTGELFF	TGTGCCAGCTGGACAGGGGGAACCGGGGAGCTGTTTTTT
TRBD2	TRBV7-2	few	TRBJ2-7	CASSDGLAGTSLYF	TGTGCCAGCAGCGATGGACTAGCGGGGACTTCGTTGTACTTC
-	TRBV5-6	-	TRBJ1-1	CASSLALGRQNTEAFF	TGTGCCAGCAGCTTGGCCCTTGGCAGGCAGAACACTGAAGCTTTCTTT
TRBD2	TRBV7-9	-	TRBJ2-2	CASSIYSGVNTGELFF	TGTGCCAGCAGCATTTATAGCGGGGTAAACACCGGGGAGCTGTTTTTT
-	TRBV4-2	-	TRBJ1-2	CASSQDDGGDFYGYTF	TGTGCCAGCAGCCAAGACGATGGGGGGGATTTCTATGGCTACACCTTC
TRBD1	TRBV7-9	-	TRBJ2-5	CASSLGRGGTETQYF	TGTGCCAGCAGCTTAGGCAGAGGGGGCACGGAGACCCAGTACTTC
TRBD1	TRBV27	-	TRBJ2-3	CASSLQGAFTDTQYF	TGTGCCAGCAGTTTACAGGGGGCCTTCACAGATACGCAGTATTTT
TRBD2	TRBV7-6	-	TRBJ2-3	CASSFRSGRLLTDTQYF	TGTGCCAGCAGCTTTCGTAGCGGGAGGCTCCTCACAGATACGCAGTATTTT
-	TRBV5-4	-	TRBJ1-4	CASSPGGTTNEKLFF	TGTGCCAGCAGCCCCGGGGGTACAACTAATGAAAAACTGTTTTTT
-	TRBV7-9	-	TRBJ2-3	CASSLSVGLDTQYF	TGTGCCAGCAGCTTGAGTGTGGGCTTGGATACGCAGTATTTT
-	TRBV11-2	-	TRBJ1-2	CASSARDKDVYRYTF	TGTGCCAGCAGCGCGAGGGACAAAGACGTCTATCGCTACACCTTC
TRBD2	TRBV7-3	-	TRBJ2-7	CASSAGLAGVEQYF	TGTGCCAGCAGCGCGGGACTAGCGGGAGTCGAGCAGTACTTC
-	TRBV30	-	TRBJ2-1	CAGSGGEQFF	TGTGCCGGAAGTGGAGGCGAGCAGTTCTTC
-	TRBV7-2	once	TRBJ1-2	CASNKGSGYTF	TGTGCCAGCAACAAGGGGTCTGGCTACACCTTC
-	TRBV23-1	-	TRBJ1-5	CASSHEAPGGGNQPQHF	TGCGCCAGCAGTCACGAGGCCCCGGGGGGGGGCAATCAGCCCCAGCATTTT
TRBD2	TRBV7-2	-	TRBJ2-7	CASSFILGRGVSYEQYF	TGTGCCAGCAGCTTTATTCTCGGGCGGGGGGTTTCCTACGAGCAGTACTTC
TRBD1	TRBV5-6	once	TRBJ1-4	CASTETGGTPNEKLFF	TGTGCCAGCACCGAGACAGGGGGGACGCCTAATGAAAAACTGTTTTTT
-	TRBV5-1	-	TRBJ2-7	CASSSDSYEQYF	TGCGCCAGCAGCTCCGACAGTTACGAGCAGTACTTC
TRBD2	TRBV7-6	-	TRBJ2-2	CASSSRSLVSGRTSGELFF	TGTGCCAGCAGCTCAAGGAGCCTCGTAAGCGGGAGGACCTCCGGGGAGCTGTTTTTT
TRBD1	TRBV25-1	-	TRBJ1-4	CASSVSTGISEKLFF	TGTGCCAGCAGTGTGTCGACAGGGATAAGTGAAAAACTGTTTTTT
-	TRBV10-3	-	TRBJ1-4	CAISLGEGEKLFF	TGTGCCATCAGCTTGGGGGAGGGTGAAAAACTGTTTTTT
TRBD2	TRBV9	-	TRBJ2-3	CASSEGLVAGVDTQYF	TGTGCCAGCAGCGAGGGGCTTGTAGCGGGGGTGGATACGCAGTATTTT
-	TRBV4-2	once	TRBJ1-5	CASSQEERRKGQPQHF	TGTGCCAGCAGCCAAGAGGAACGGAGGAAGGGCCAGCCCCAGCATTTT
-	TRBV30	-	TRBJ2-5	CAWSSGLFQYF	TGTGCCTGGAGCTCAGGGTTGTTCCAGTACTTC
TRBD2	TRBV6-6	-	TRBJ2-1	CASSYRAGGSGNEQFF	TGTGCCAGCAGTTACCGAGCGGGGGGGTCTGGAAATGAGCAGTTCTTC
TRBD1	TRBV6-5	-	TRBJ2-7	CASRETPDRAFEQYF	TGTGCCAGCAGGGAGACCCCGGACAGGGCTTTCGAGCAGTACTTC